The rows below give T cell receptor beta chains drawn from one sample of a study of cytomegalovirus exposure and HLA in healthy donors. Measured with immunoSEQ multiplex PCR; TCRdb has only the in-frame clones, and not every one. The sample includes 120,000 or so clones, over 8.5% of them seen just once. The sequenced sample consisted of PBMCs. Receptors originate from a middle-aged woman in good health and CMV-seropositive. Each CDR3 is given with its conserved first and last residue. A D gene is named only where the DNA matches it firmly. A row's size may be missing; if present it is once, few, many or a size class.

size: .; V: TRBV5-1; J: TRBJ2-1; D: TRBD1; CDR3: CASSWGQGYGGEQFF; DNA: TGCGCCAGCAGCTGGGGACAGGGGTACGGGGGTGAGCAGTTCTTC
size: few; V: TRBV5-4; J: TRBJ2-3; D: .; CDR3: CASNPGSADTQYF; DNA: TGTGCCAGCAATCCGGGTTCAGCAGATACGCAGTATTTT
size: few; V: TRBV5-1; J: TRBJ2-7; D: TRBD1; CDR3: CASSMGDRENEQYF; DNA: TGCGCCAGCAGCATGGGCGACAGGGAGAACGAGCAGTACTTC
size: few; V: TRBV30; J: TRBJ1-1; D: .; CDR3: CAWDVTGNTEAFF; DNA: TGTGCCTGGGATGTAACCGGGAACACTGAAGCTTTCTTT
size: .; V: TRBV10-2; J: TRBJ1-5; D: TRBD1; CDR3: CASSGGQGAFGQPQHF; DNA: TGCGCCAGCAGTGGCGGACAGGGGGCTTTTGGACAGCCCCAGCATTTT
size: few; V: TRBV5-1; J: TRBJ2-3; D: .; CDR3: CASSLPPEASTDTQYF; DNA: TGCGCCAGCAGCTTGCCTCCGGAGGCTAGCACAGATACGCAGTATTTT
size: .; V: TRBV6-6; J: TRBJ2-2; D: .; CDR3: CASSYDTTNTGELFF; DNA: TGTGCCAGCAGTTACGACACGACGAACACCGGGGAGCTGTTTTTT
size: .; V: TRBV10-3; J: TRBJ2-6; D: .; CDR3: CATHPGVAGRGANVLTF; DNA: TGTGCCACCCACCCAGGGGTGGCTGGCAGGGGGGCCAACGTCCTGACTTTC
size: few; V: TRBV10-3; J: TRBJ1-4; D: TRBD1; CDR3: CAIQDRGGEKLFF; DNA: TGTGCCATCCAGGACAGGGGTGGTGAAAAACTGTTTTTT
size: .; V: TRBV7-5; J: TRBJ2-1; D: .; CDR3: CVGSGVWTSGVCNEQFF; DNA: TGTGTCGGCTCAGGTGTGTGGACTAGCGGGGTCTGCAATGAGCAGTTCTTC
size: .; V: TRBV25-1; J: TRBJ1-2; D: .; CDR3: CASSNRNYGYTF; DNA: TGTGCCAGCAGTAACAGAAACTATGGCTACACCTTC
size: few; V: TRBV5-1; J: TRBJ2-3; D: .; CDR3: CASRQTTTSTDTQYF; DNA: TGCGCCAGCAGACAAACGACAACTAGCACAGATACGCAGTATTTT
size: .; V: TRBV27; J: TRBJ2-1; D: TRBD1; CDR3: CASSPRDRAYNEQFF; DNA: TGTGCCAGCAGTCCCAGGGACAGGGCCTACAATGAGCAGTTCTTC
size: .; V: TRBV5-4; J: TRBJ2-5; D: .; CDR3: CASSLWTAQETQYF; DNA: TGTGCCAGCAGCCTTTGGACAGCACAAGAGACCCAGTACTTC
size: .; V: TRBV7-3; J: TRBJ1-2; D: TRBD1; CDR3: CASSPSTGNYGYTF; DNA: TGTGCCAGCAGCCCATCGACAGGGAACTATGGCTACACCTTC
size: few; V: TRBV19; J: TRBJ1-1; D: .; CDR3: CASSLWAGAKEAFF; DNA: TGTGCCAGTAGTCTCTGGGCAGGGGCCAAAGAAGCTTTCTTT
size: few; V: TRBV10-3; J: TRBJ2-5; D: TRBD2; CDR3: CATGTSGEESDFETQYF; DNA: TGTGCCACGGGCACTAGCGGGGAGGAATCCGATTTCGAGACCCAGTACTTC
size: few; V: TRBV5-1; J: TRBJ1-2; D: .; CDR3: CASSTQGGYGYTF; DNA: TGCGCCAGCAGTACCCAGGGAGGCTATGGCTACACCTTC
size: few; V: TRBV5-1; J: TRBJ1-1; D: TRBD1; CDR3: CASSPGDRDTEAFF; DNA: TGCGCCAGCAGTCCCGGGGACAGGGACACTGAAGCTTTCTTT
size: .; V: TRBV6-6; J: TRBJ2-7; D: .; CDR3: CASTTAGLYEQYF; DNA: TGTGCCAGCACGACAGCGGGCCTCTACGAGCAGTACTTC
size: .; V: TRBV11-2; J: TRBJ2-7; D: TRBD1; CDR3: CASRPGTGGLYEQYF; DNA: TGTGCCAGCAGACCCGGGACAGGGGGATTGTACGAGCAGTACTTC
size: few; V: TRBV6-5; J: TRBJ2-7; D: TRBD1; CDR3: CASSPRGQHSYEQYF; DNA: TGTGCCAGCAGTCCCCGGGGACAGCACTCCTACGAGCAGTACTTC
size: .; V: TRBV7-9; J: TRBJ2-1; D: TRBD1; CDR3: CASSPKQGANYEQFF; DNA: TGTGCCAGCAGCCCAAAACAGGGGGCTAACTACGAGCAGTTCTTC
size: .; V: TRBV6-6; J: TRBJ1-1; D: TRBD1; CDR3: CASSRSGTGGYLEAFF; DNA: TGTGCCAGCAGTCGCTCCGGGACAGGGGGCTACCTTGAAGCTTTCTTT
size: .; V: TRBV29-1; J: TRBJ1-2; D: TRBD1; CDR3: CSVRDRENYGYTF; DNA: TGCAGCGTTCGGGACAGGGAGAACTATGGCTACACCTTC
size: .; V: TRBV28; J: TRBJ1-3; D: .; CDR3: CASSTGKGNTIYF; DNA: TGTGCCAGCTCGACAGGCAAAGGAAACACCATATATTTT
size: few; V: TRBV25-1; J: TRBJ2-5; D: .; CDR3: CASSDPPRGGEETQYF; DNA: TGTGCCAGCAGTGACCCCCCGAGGGGGGGGGAAGAGACCCAGTACTTC
size: few; V: TRBV19; J: TRBJ2-1; D: .; CDR3: CASLQTGSYNEQFF; DNA: TGTGCCAGTTTACAGACAGGCTCCTACAATGAGCAGTTCTTC
size: few; V: TRBV30; J: TRBJ1-1; D: .; CDR3: CAWSGNDGRKAFF; DNA: TGTGCCTGGAGTGGTAATGATGGGAGGAAAGCTTTCTTT
size: few; V: TRBV19; J: TRBJ1-5; D: .; CDR3: CASSIRGSQPQHF; DNA: TGTGCCAGTAGTATAAGGGGATCTCAGCCCCAGCATTTT
size: .; V: TRBV7-9; J: TRBJ2-5; D: .; CDR3: CASSRFRAGRQETQYF; DNA: TGTGCCAGCAGCCGTTTTCGGGCGGGTCGGCAAGAGACCCAGTACTTC
size: few; V: TRBV5-1; J: TRBJ1-3; D: .; CDR3: CASSTGAGNTIYF; DNA: TGCGCCAGCAGCACCGGAGCGGGAAACACCATATATTTT
size: few; V: TRBV15; J: TRBJ1-2; D: .; CDR3: CATSGGGQYYYGYTF; DNA: TGTGCCACCAGCGGGGGGGGTCAGTACTACTATGGCTACACCTTC
size: few; V: TRBV27; J: TRBJ1-6; D: .; CDR3: CASSFRRDTTPLHF; DNA: TGTGCCAGCAGTTTTCGACGGGACACTACACCCCTCCACTTT
size: .; V: TRBV6-5; J: TRBJ2-7; D: .; CDR3: CASSRGHEQYF; DNA: TGTGCCAGCAGCAGGGGACACGAGCAGTACTTC
size: .; V: TRBV9; J: TRBJ2-2; D: TRBD2; CDR3: CASSPRGGRNTGELFF; DNA: TGTGCCAGCAGCCCCCGGGGGGGCCGTAACACCGGGGAGCTGTTTTTT
size: .; V: TRBV7-9; J: TRBJ2-1; D: .; CDR3: CASSQEGGGHNEQFF; DNA: TGTGCCAGCAGCCAAGAGGGTGGCGGGCACAATGAGCAGTTCTTC
size: .; V: TRBV10-3; J: TRBJ1-1; D: .; CDR3: CAIRDGRDTEAFF; DNA: TGTGCCATCAGGGACGGGAGGGACACTGAAGCTTTCTTT
size: .; V: TRBV27; J: TRBJ1-1; D: .; CDR3: CASGGAANTEAFF; DNA: TGTGCCAGCGGCGGGGCAGCGAACACTGAAGCTTTCTTT
size: .; V: TRBV5-6; J: TRBJ2-7; D: TRBD1; CDR3: CASSLLGQGSVGEQYF; DNA: TGTGCCAGCAGCTTGTTGGGACAGGGTTCGGTCGGCGAGCAGTACTTC
size: .; V: TRBV19; J: TRBJ1-2; D: .; CDR3: CASAGQRANYGYTF; DNA: TGTGCCAGTGCTGGACAGAGAGCTAACTATGGCTACACCTTC
size: few; V: TRBV5-1; J: TRBJ1-1; D: TRBD1; CDR3: CASSALQGDTEAFF; DNA: TGCGCCAGCAGCGCCCTACAGGGGGACACTGAAGCTTTCTTT
size: few; V: TRBV4-2; J: TRBJ1-6; D: .; CDR3: CASSPPGGDSPLHF; DNA: TGTGCCAGCAGCCCCCCCGGGGGGGATTCACCCCTCCACTTT
size: few; V: TRBV7-2; J: TRBJ2-3; D: TRBD2; CDR3: CASSVLAGTTDTQYF; DNA: TGTGCCAGCAGCGTACTAGCGGGGACCACAGATACGCAGTATTTT
size: .; V: TRBV27; J: TRBJ2-7; D: .; CDR3: CASSDRLHEQYF; DNA: TGTGCCAGTTCAGACAGGCTACACGAGCAGTACTTC
size: .; V: TRBV4-1; J: TRBJ2-2; D: .; CDR3: CASSQVAGGRTGELFF; DNA: TGCGCCAGCAGCCAAGTCGCAGGAGGGCGCACCGGGGAGCTGTTTTTT
size: .; V: TRBV7-6; J: TRBJ1-5; D: .; CDR3: CASSLGANQPQHF; DNA: TGTGCCAGCAGCTTAGGAGCAAATCAGCCCCAGCATTTT
size: few; V: TRBV19; J: TRBJ1-1; D: .; CDR3: CASSIRKGTEAFF; DNA: TGTGCCAGTAGTATCCGGAAGGGGACTGAAGCTTTCTTT
size: few; V: TRBV9; J: TRBJ2-5; D: TRBD2; CDR3: CASSPDLLAGEETQYF; DNA: TGTGCCAGCAGCCCAGACCTACTAGCGGGGGAAGAGACCCAGTACTTC
size: .; V: TRBV18; J: TRBJ1-5; D: TRBD1; CDR3: CASSPNRGQGQPQHF; DNA: TGTGCCAGCTCACCAAATAGGGGGCAAGGTCAGCCCCAGCATTTT
size: .; V: TRBV2; J: TRBJ2-7; D: .; CDR3: CASTATSAGAREQYF; DNA: TGTGCCAGCACCGCCACCTCGGCGGGGGCTCGGGAGCAGTACTTC
size: .; V: TRBV19; J: TRBJ1-1; D: TRBD1; CDR3: CASSNNRGTEAFF; DNA: TGTGCCAGTAGTAACAACAGGGGGACTGAAGCTTTCTTT
size: .; V: TRBV7-9; J: TRBJ1-5; D: .; CDR3: CASSLGEYSNQPQHF; DNA: TGTGCCAGCAGCTTAGGGGAGTATAGCAATCAGCCCCAGCATTTT